What follows are 28 T cell receptor beta chains derived from one specimen sequenced in a study of shared clonotypes between healthy human individuals. Assay used: immunoSEQ multiplex PCR; TCRdb lists only in-frame clones, some missing. The profile covers 2,500,000 or so clones, with just under 95% appearing a single time and 0.37% taken by the ten largest. Specimen: naive CD4+ T cells from PBMCs. Subset specified: CD45RA+ positively selected. The receptors derive from a man aged 18 to 29 in good health. Some clones in this sample may be carry-over from other donors' samples.

The chain links TRBV13 to TRBJ1-5, with unresolved D. CDR1 is PRHDT and CDR2 is FYEKMQ in the germline V gene (reference sequence). This CDR3 has 16 amino acids. V was cut by 6 bases and J by 5 bases, with 20 bases left in between. The CDR3 protein is CASSRKSPVGDQPQHF. The CDR3 nucleotides are TGTGCCAGCAGTCGAAAATCCCCCGTGGGCGATCAGCCCCAGCATTTT.

The rearrangement links TRBV5-4 to TRBJ1-1; no clear D gene. The germline V gene has CDR1 SGHNT and CDR2 YYREEE (reference sequence). The CDR3 contains 14 residues. V lost 4 bases and J lost 0, with 10 bases in between. CDR3 DNA: TGTGCCAGCAGCCCTTATTTAATGAACACTGAAGCTTTCTTT. Amino acids: CASSPYLMNTEAFF.

This chain uses TRBV11-2 with TRBJ2-5; TRBD1 matches 9 bases. Germline trimming cut 0 bases from V and 2 bases from J; bases unmatched to any gene: 7. Per germline, CDR1 SGHAT and CDR2 FQNNGV. This CDR3 contains 17 residues. This CDR3 is CASSLEPHRGQQETQYF. The CDR3 DNA reads TGTGCCAGCAGCTTAGAGCCCCACAGGGGGCAACAAGAGACCCAGTACTTC.

J is TRBJ2-4 and V is TRBV4-2; TRBD2 matches at 13 bases. The CDR3 is made up of 18 amino acids. V shed 0 bases, J shed 2 bases, and the junction held 4 bases outside the gene matches. The V gene's germline CDR1 is LGHNA and CDR2 YNFKEQ. The CDR3 coding sequence is TGTGCCAGCAGCCAAGATTGGACTAGCGGGAGTTCCAAAAACATTCAGTACTTC. Protein: CASSQDWTSGSSKNIQYF.

This sequence joins TRBV29-1 and TRBJ2-7; 7 bases map to TRBD2. CDR3 length: 13 amino acids. The J segment lost 0 bases and the V segment lost 7 bases, leaving 6 bases of the junction unmatched. CDR1 is SQVTM, CDR2 ANQGSEA, per germline. The CDR3 bases are TGCAGCGCTTCGGGAGGCTTCTCCTACGAGCAGTACTTC. This gives the protein CSASGGFSYEQYF.

This chain links TRBV4-1 with TRBJ2-2; D call uncertain. Germline V gene sequence: CDR1 MGHRA, CDR2 YSYEKL. The germline V and J ends were trimmed by 4 bases and 5 bases, with 17 bases remaining between them. The CDR3 has 16 amino acids. Here the CDR3 reads CASSPLTQVSTGELFF. The CDR3 region has the DNA TGCGCCAGCAGCCCCCTGACGCAGGTATCAACCGGGGAGCTGTTTTTT.

V gene TRBV7-2 combines with J gene TRBJ2-6; D remains unclear. This CDR3 has 16 amino acids. From germline, CDR1 is SGHTA and CDR2 FQGNSA. Between the trimmed V and J ends, which lost 5 bases and 2 bases, there was a span of 13 bases. CDR3 sequence: CASSRPSRTGANVLTF. In nucleotides, the CDR3 is TGTGCCAGCAGCCGCCCCAGTAGAACTGGGGCCAACGTCCTGACTTTC.

This rearrangement joins TRBV7-9 to TRBJ1-2; D remains unclear. Germline CDR1 reads SEHNR; CDR2 reads FQNEAQ (reference sequence). This CDR3 is built from 15 residues. The germline V and J ends were trimmed by 6 bases and 2 bases, with 16 bases remaining between them. The CDR3 nucleotides are TGTGCCAGCAGTCAGAGGGCTACTCCCAACTATGGCTACACCTTC. This translates into CASSQRATPNYGYTF.

The chain carries TRBV11-2 and TRBJ2-6; D remains unclear. The germline V gene has CDR1 SGHAT and CDR2 FQNNGV. V gave up 0 bases and J gave up 4 bases, with 13 bases separating them. The CDR3 contains 17 residues. CDR3: CASSLDLLGMGANVLTF. CDR3 nucleotides: TGTGCCAGCAGCTTAGATCTCCTGGGGATGGGGGCCAACGTCCTGACTTTC.

V and J are TRBV19 and TRBJ1-3, with D possibly TRBD1 on 5 matching bases. Germline CDR1 LNHDA, CDR2 SQIVND (reference sequence). The germline V and J ends were trimmed by 3 bases and 10 bases, with 13 bases remaining between them. This CDR3 is 13 amino acids long. The CDR3 nucleotides read TGTGCCAGTAGTATCCGGGACCCTCAGACCATATATTTT. Amino acid sequence: CASSIRDPQTIYF. Together with reference TRBV19 and TRBJ1-3, the CDR3 gives the full variable domain: DGGITQSPKYLFRKEGQNVTLSCEQNLNHDAMYWYRQDPGQGLRLIYYSQIVNDFQKGDIAEGYSVSREKKESFPLTVTSAQKNPTAFYLCASSIRDPQTIYFGEGSWLTVV.

This chain links TRBV12-5 with TRBJ1-2; tentative D call: TRBD1 (5 bases). Looked up from germline, CDR1 is LGHNT and CDR2 is FRNRAP. Trimming took 0 bases from V and 2 from J, leaving 13 bases between them. The CDR3 is made up of 16 amino acids. Here the CDR3 DNA reads TGTGCTAGTGGTTTGGTACTGGGACGGCTGAACTATGGCTACACCTTC. This encodes CASGLVLGRLNYGYTF.

J is TRBJ1-4 and V is TRBV4-2; 7 nucleotides agree with TRBD1. V lost 0 bases and J lost 8; bases outside the gene matches: 9. The germline CDR1 and CDR2 sequences are LGHNA and YNFKEQ. The CDR3 totals 16 residues. CDR3 loop: CASSQDWAGGEEKLFF. The CDR3 nucleotides read TGTGCCAGCAGCCAAGATTGGGCAGGGGGTGAGGAAAAACTGTTTTTT.

V gene TRBV5-6 combines with J gene TRBJ2-5; a weak D match, TRBD2 (6 bases). Germline CDR1 SGHDT, CDR2 YYEEEE. CDR3 length equals 13 residues. Trimming pared 4 bases from V and 8 bases from J, leaving 15 bases between. CDR3 DNA: TGTGCCAGCAGCCCAACTAGCTTAGATACCCAGTACTTC. Encoded protein: CASSPTSLDTQYF.

This clone was recorded only once. The chain has TRBV28 and TRBJ2-3, with 9 bases aligning to TRBD1. The germline V gene encodes CDR1 MDHEN and CDR2 SYDVKM. The CDR3 length is 13 residues. Germline trimming cut 11 bases from V and 2 bases from J; bases unmatched to any gene: 5. The CDR3 loop is CAHRDRVTDTQYF. In nucleotides, the CDR3 is TGTGCCCACCGGGACAGGGTCACAGATACGCAGTATTTT.

V and J are TRBV6-1 and TRBJ2-1; no clear D gene. The V end lost 2 bases, the J end lost 3 bases, and 5 bases lay between the germline ends. Looked up from germline, CDR1 is MNHNS and CDR2 is SASEGT. There are 13 residues in the CDR3. The CDR3 sequence is CASSEQDYNEQFF. In DNA, the CDR3 is TGTGCCAGCAGTGAACAGGACTACAATGAGCAGTTCTTC.

The gene calls are TRBV7-6 and TRBJ2-5, with TRBD1 matching 7 bases. CDR3 length: 16 residues. Trimming removed 2 bases from V and 5 bases from J; junction bases left unmatched: 11. The germline V gene has CDR1 SGHVS and CDR2 FNYEAQ. CDR3 in DNA: TGTGCCAGCAGCTTAATAGTTCCACAGGGGATGGAGACCCAGTACTTC. Its translation is CASSLIVPQGMETQYF.

The chain carries TRBV7-2 and TRBJ2-7; 11 bases are shared with TRBD2. The trim removed 5 bases at V and 3 bases at J, leaving 6 bases unmatched. The CDR3 is made up of 15 amino acids. Germline V gene sequence: CDR1 SGHTA, CDR2 FQGNSA. The CDR3 DNA follows: TGTGCCAGCAGCCTGTTAGCGGGAGGGGACTACGAGCAGTACTTC. This gives the protein CASSLLAGGDYEQYF.

V and J are TRBV7-3 and TRBJ2-3; D uncertain. Trimming pared 5 bases from V and 6 bases from J, leaving 18 bases between. CDR1 is SGHTA and CDR2 is FQGTGA in the germline V gene. The CDR3 contains 15 residues. CDR3 residues: CASSPLLTGPDTQYF. CDR3 nucleotide sequence: TGTGCCAGCAGCCCCTTGTTAACCGGGCCGGATACGCAGTATTTT.

This chain connects TRBV27 to TRBJ2-5; the D gene is possibly TRBD2 (5 bases). Germline V gene data show CDR1 as MNHEY and CDR2 as SMNVEV (reference sequence). The V end was cut by 5 bases, the J end by 3 bases, with 10 bases between. The CDR3 contains 13 residues. The CDR3 region is CASSLRTEETQYF. Here the CDR3 DNA reads TGTGCCAGCAGTCTCCGGACTGAAGAGACCCAGTACTTC.

The V gene is TRBV7-3, the J gene TRBJ2-2, with D perhaps assigned TRBD1 or TRBD2 (6 bases each). This CDR3 contains 15 residues. Per the germline V gene, CDR1 is SGHTA and CDR2 is FQGTGA. Trimming pared 0 bases from V and 6 bases from J, leaving 11 bases between. The DNA for the CDR3 is TGTGCCAGCAGCTTAACGGGGGGCACAGCCGGGGAGCTGTTTTTT. Amino acids: CASSLTGGTAGELFF.

This chain uses TRBV5-1 with TRBJ2-6; D is unclear. CDR1 SGHRS and CDR2 YFSETQ come from the germline V gene. This CDR3 region has 15 residues. V was shortened by 4 bases and J by 0 bases, with 8 bases between the two germline ends. In nucleotides, the CDR3 is TGCGCCAGCAGCCCCCTGAGCTCTGGGGCCAACGTCCTGACTTTC. Translating it yields CASSPLSSGANVLTF.

This rearrangement joins TRBV4-1 to TRBJ1-5, with D hard to call. V was trimmed by 1 base and J by 3 bases, leaving 10 bases between them. CDR1 MGHRA and CDR2 YSYEKL come from the germline V gene. The CDR3 totals 15 residues. CDR3: CASSQGHSPNQPQHF. For the CDR3, the DNA is TGCGCCAGCAGCCAAGGGCACAGCCCCAATCAGCCCCAGCATTTT.

This chain joins TRBV11-1 and TRBJ2-4; 13 bases agree with TRBD2. The CDR3 spans 14 residues. The germline CDR1 and CDR2 sequences are SGHAT and FQDESV (reference sequence). With 1 base clipped from V and 11 bases from J, the junction kept 2 bases outside the gene matches. The DNA for the CDR3 is TGTGCCAGCAGCTTAGGGGGACTAGCGGGACTTCAGTACTTC. It specifies CASSLGGLAGLQYF. The full variable domain, its missing parts supplied by reference TRBV11-1 and TRBJ2-4, is EAEVAQSPRYKITEKSQAVAFWCDPISGHATLYWYRQILGQGPELLVQFQDESVVDDSQLPKDRFSAERLKGVDSTLKIQPAELGDSAMYLCASSLGGLAGLQYFGAGTRLSVL.

This chain uses TRBV7-6 with TRBJ1-1, with 12 positions matching TRBD1. Unmatched junction bases numbered 8, after V lost 5 bases and J lost 4 bases. Germline CDR1 SGHVS, CDR2 FNYEAQ. This CDR3 comprises 16 residues. The CDR3 loop is CASSQGQGAYPTEAFF. The CDR3 nucleotides read TGTGCCAGCAGCCAGGGACAGGGGGCCTATCCCACTGAAGCTTTCTTT.

The chain recombines TRBV29-1 with TRBJ2-5, with a possible D match to TRBD2 (6 bases). This CDR3 is 12 amino acids long. CDR1 and CDR2 (germline): SQVTM, ANQGSEA. With 4 bases removed from V and 3 bases from J, the gap between germline ends came to 9 bases. The CDR3 region is CSVVWGEETQYF. In DNA, the CDR3 is TGCAGCGTTGTGTGGGGGGAAGAGACCCAGTACTTC.

This rearrangement joins TRBV29-1 to TRBJ1-2, with 9 bases matching TRBD1. Trimming at V came to 0 bases and at J to 7 bases, leaving 12 bases not matched to a gene. Germline V gene sequence: CDR1 SQVTM, CDR2 ANQGSEA. This CDR3 contains 16 residues. The CDR3 sequence: CSVEDRKQGASGGYTF. CDR3 sequence (DNA): TGCAGCGTTGAAGATCGCAAACAGGGGGCTTCGGGTGGCTACACCTTC.

In nucleotides, the CDR3 is TGCGCCAGCAGCCAAGAGGGCGGCAGGGCCTCCTACGAGCAGTACTTC. Translating gives CASSQEGGRASYEQYF. The chain joins TRBV4-3 to TRBJ2-7, with D possibly being TRBD1 (5 bases). The CDR3 has 16 amino acids. Germline V gene sequence: CDR1 LGHNA, CDR2 YSLEER. Trimming stripped 0 bases from V and 0 bases from J, with 12 bases between.

Points on this clone: In the same sample, other DNA sequences code for this CDR3. The chain couples TRBV7-2 to TRBJ2-2; D remains ambiguous. The CDR3 spans 15 residues. Germline loops: CDR1 SGHTA, CDR2 FQGNSA. Trimming removed 2 bases at V and 2 bases at J, with 9 bases between. The CDR3 DNA follows: TGTGCCAGCAGCTTAAAATTAGGAAACACCGGGGAGCTGTTTTTT. Encoded protein: CASSLKLGNTGELFF. Full variable domain (rest looked up from reference TRBV7-2 and TRBJ2-2): GAGVSQSPSNKVTEKGKDVELRCDPISGHTALYWYRQSLGQGLEFLIYFQGNSAPDKSGLPSDRFSAERTGGSVSTLTIQRTQQEDSAVYLCASSLKLGNTGELFFGEGSRLTVL.